This passage covers 17 T cell receptor beta chains from one sample sequenced in a study of blood T cell repertoires in COVID-19. Repertoires were generated with immunoSEQ multiplex PCR, while TCRdb's copy carries only in-frame clones and drops some. The table lists about 150,000 clones, roughly 88% of them singletons. Sequenced input: PBMCs or T cells enriched from blood (not recorded which). All receptors come from a man between 65 and 85 years old who had been exposed to COVID-19.

The chain links TRBV6-5 to TRBJ1-1, with D uncertain. Germline values: CDR1 MNHEY, CDR2 SVGAGI. Trimming took off 2 bases at V and 0 bases at J, with 13 bases between the two ends. CDR3 length equals 16 residues. CDR3 nucleotides: TGTGCCAGCAGTTACGTGCGGCCACCTATGAACACTGAAGCTTTCTTT. Its translation is CASSYVRPPMNTEAFF.

The chain employs TRBV29-1 and TRBJ2-7, with TRBD1 matching over 7 bases. The CDR3 totals 11 residues. The germline V gene has CDR1 SQVTM and CDR2 ANQGSEA. Trimming removed 5 bases from V and 2 bases from J; junction bases left unmatched: 0. The DNA of the CDR3 is TGCAGCGTTACAGGGGCCTACGAGCAGTACTTC. Translating gives CSVTGAYEQYF.

The rearrangement links TRBV7-2 to TRBJ2-7; TRBD2 matches 9 bases. Looked up from germline, CDR1 is SGHTA and CDR2 is FQGNSA. The J segment lost 7 bases and the V segment lost 0 bases, leaving 7 bases of the junction unmatched. The CDR3 covers 15 residues. CDR3 residues: CASSLALSGGGEQYF. The DNA for the CDR3 is TGTGCCAGCAGCTTAGCGCTTAGCGGGGGCGGGGAGCAGTACTTC.

The chain couples TRBV27 to TRBJ1-2; TRBD1 matches 7 bases. The length of the CDR3 is 18 residues. The germline V gene has CDR1 MNHEY and CDR2 SMNVEV (reference sequence). V lost 5 bases, J lost 5 bases, and 20 bases stayed unmatched. This chain's CDR3 is CASSTRYIDRDRPYGYTF. The CDR3 nucleotides read TGTGCCAGCAGTACCCGATACATCGACCGGGACAGACCATATGGCTACACCTTC.

The chain has TRBV7-2 and TRBJ1-3; TRBD1 agrees at 9 bases. The germline V gene encodes CDR1 SGHTA and CDR2 FQGNSA. This CDR3 is built from 18 residues. Trimming took 1 base from V and 4 from J; bases not matched to a gene: 11. CDR3 coding DNA: TGTGCCAGCAGCTTAGTCTTGTCCGGGACAGGGAAAGGAAACACCATATATTTT. It codes for CASSLVLSGTGKGNTIYF. Drawing the rest from reference TRBV7-2 and TRBJ1-3, the complete variable domain is GAGVSQSPSNKVTEKGKDVELRCDPISGHTALYWYRQSLGQGLEFLIYFQGNSAPDKSGLPSDRFSAERTGGSVSTLTIQRTQQEDSAVYLCASSLVLSGTGKGNTIYFGEGSWLTVV.

The chain combines TRBV19 with TRBJ1-2; tentatively, D is TRBD1 (6 bases). Per the germline V gene, CDR1 is LNHDA and CDR2 is SQIVND (reference sequence). The V end was cut by 5 bases, the J end by 3 bases, with 10 bases between. The CDR3 runs 13 residues. CDR3 sequence: CASSDTGYYGYTF. In DNA, the CDR3 is TGTGCCAGTAGTGATACAGGGTACTATGGCTACACCTTC.

This clone was counted a few times. The chain carries TRBV28 and TRBJ1-4; a weak D match, TRBD1 (5 bases). The CDR3 extends over 16 amino acids. Per the germline V gene, CDR1 is MDHEN and CDR2 is SYDVKM. V was pared by 6 bases and J by 8 bases, with 22 bases between. CDR3 sequence: CASRVGGGRPEEKLFF. Here the CDR3 DNA reads TGTGCCAGCAGGGTTGGTGGGGGGAGGCCAGAGGAAAAACTGTTTTTT.

This rearrangement joins TRBV2 to TRBJ1-1; a possible D gene is TRBD1 (6 bases). The germline CDR1 and CDR2 sequences are SNHLY and FYNNEI. The CDR3 covers 12 residues. CDR3 sequence reads: CVRIGGRTEAFF. The CDR3 DNA reads as TGTGTACGGATAGGGGGACGGACTGAAGCTTTCTTT.

J is TRBJ2-2 and V is TRBV5-1; 7 bases line up with TRBD2. The CDR3 is made up of 14 amino acids. The V and J ends lost 9 bases and 6 bases, in that order; junction bases with no gene match: 11. Germline V gene data show CDR1 as SGHRS and CDR2 as YFSETQ. As DNA, the CDR3 is TGCGCCACCCGAGGCGGGACTAACGCCGGGGAGCTGTTTTTT. Translated: CATRGGTNAGELFF.

The genes are TRBV2 and TRBJ2-5; weak D call: TRBD2 (5 bases). CDR1 and CDR2 (germline): SNHLY, FYNNEI. The ends were cut back, 7 bases at V and 1 base at J, with 13 bases in the middle. This CDR3 is 14 amino acids long. The CDR3 sequence is CASIGRATQETQYF. CDR3 sequence (DNA): TGTGCCAGCATTGGGCGGGCCACCCAAGAGACCCAGTACTTC.

The chain joins TRBV5-1 to TRBJ2-5, with D possibly matching TRBD1 (5 bases). The CDR3 extends over 14 amino acids. V lost 1 base to trimming and J lost 5 bases, with 12 bases between them. Per the germline V gene, CDR1 is SGHRS and CDR2 is YFSETQ. As DNA, the CDR3 is TGCGCCAGCAGCTTGCCCCAGGGTCGGGAGACCCAGTACTTC. Encoded protein: CASSLPQGRETQYF.

This clone is a singleton in its sample. This sequence joins TRBV6-1 and TRBJ2-7; D not certain. Germline V gene sequence: CDR1 MNHNS, CDR2 SASEGT. V was clipped by 2 bases and J by 0 bases, with 8 bases between them. The CDR3 has 14 amino acids. The chain's CDR3 is CASSEQESSYEQYF. DNA for the CDR3: TGTGCCAGCAGTGAACAGGAAAGCTCCTACGAGCAGTACTTC.

In DNA, the CDR3 is TGTGCCTGGAGTGTAGGCGGGGGCAATCAGCCCCAGCATTTT. Amino acid sequence: CAWSVGGGNQPQHF. The V call is TRBV30, the J call TRBJ1-5, with D hard to call. Trimming removed 0 bases at V and 2 bases at J, with 8 bases between. This CDR3 contains 14 residues. Looked up from germline, CDR1 is GTSNPN and CDR2 is SVGIG (reference sequence).

This chain links TRBV7-9 with TRBJ1-2; 8 bases line up with TRBD1. The ends lost 6 bases at V and 10 bases at J; junction bases unmatched: 13. This CDR3 contains 14 residues. CDR1 and CDR2 (germline): SEHNR, FQNEAQ (reference sequence). The CDR3 protein is CASSDAGTGSSYTF. In DNA, the CDR3 is TGTGCCAGCAGTGACGCTGGGACAGGATCCTCCTACACCTTC. Based on the CDR3 plus reference TRBV7-9 and TRBJ1-2, the full variable domain is DTGVSQNPRHKITKRGQNVTFRCDPISEHNRLYWYRQTLGQGPEFLTYFQNEAQLEKSRLLSDRFSAERPKGSFSTLEIQRTEQGDSAMYLCASSDAGTGSSYTFGSGTRLTVV.

This clone has a handful of counts. The rearrangement uses TRBV5-6 and TRBJ2-7, with D uncertain. This CDR3 spans 16 amino acids. CDR1 is SGHDT and CDR2 is YYEEEE in the germline V gene. The V end lost 3 bases, the J end lost 2 bases, and 18 bases lay between the germline ends. The CDR3 DNA reads as TGTGCCAGCAGCTCCCCAACTCGTTCCCTAACCTACGAGCAGTACTTC. It specifies CASSSPTRSLTYEQYF.

The DNA for the CDR3 is TGTGCCAGCAGTATCCCGGACAGGGGGCGCATCGGGGAGCTGTTTTTT. This encodes CASSIPDRGRIGELFF. The genes are TRBV28 and TRBJ2-2; 11 positions match TRBD1. The CDR3 totals 16 residues. CDR1 and CDR2 from the germline V gene are MDHEN and SYDVKM. V lost 5 bases and J lost 7; bases outside the gene matches: 9. The variable domain in full, with the rest retrieved from reference TRBV28 and TRBJ2-2, is DVKVTQSSRYLVKRTGEKVFLECVQDMDHENMFWYRQDPGLGLRLIYFSYDVKMKEKGDIPEGYSVSREKKERFSLILESASTNQTSMYLCASSIPDRGRIGELFFGEGSRLTVL.

This clone was counted only a few times. The V gene is TRBV7-9, the J gene TRBJ1-2; D call uncertain. The CDR3 consists of 14 residues. V lost 0 bases to trimming and J lost 5 bases, with 10 bases between them. The germline CDR1 and CDR2 sequences are SEHNR and FQNEAQ (reference sequence). The CDR3, as DNA: TGTGCCAGCAGCTTAGCCCGGGGAAGTTATGGCTACACCTTC. Amino acid sequence: CASSLARGSYGYTF.